These T cell receptor beta chains were read from a single sample in a study of blood T cell repertoires in COVID-19. Generated by immunoSEQ multiplex PCR, the TCRdb table keeps only in-frame clones and is missing some. The table lists a few hundred thousand clones, approximately 83% of them singletons. The sequencing input was peripheral blood. These receptor sequences come from a woman between 65 and 79 years old with acute or convalescent COVID-19. Each CDR3 is given with its conserved first and last residue. D genes are given only for firm matches.

d_call: TRBD2
j_call: TRBJ2-1
v_call: TRBV2
cdr3_aa: CASRKGTSDYNEQFF

d_call: TRBD1
j_call: TRBJ1-1
v_call: TRBV30
cdr3_aa: CAWTDRGTGRTEAFF

d_call: .
j_call: TRBJ1-1
v_call: TRBV29-1
cdr3_aa: CSVFGGQGTEAFF

d_call: .
j_call: TRBJ2-2
v_call: TRBV18
cdr3_aa: CASDIDTYTGELFF

d_call: .
j_call: TRBJ2-2
v_call: TRBV5-1
cdr3_aa: CASSAGNTGELFF

d_call: TRBD2
j_call: TRBJ2-5
v_call: TRBV5-1
cdr3_aa: CASNPSGFQETQYF

d_call: .
j_call: TRBJ1-1
v_call: TRBV5-1
cdr3_aa: CASSFQDTYTEAFF

d_call: .
j_call: TRBJ1-1
v_call: TRBV5-1
cdr3_aa: CASSLAAGLNTEAFF

d_call: .
j_call: TRBJ1-4
v_call: TRBV19
cdr3_aa: CASSPMISTAQGEKLFF

d_call: .
j_call: TRBJ2-1
v_call: TRBV4-1
cdr3_aa: CASSQGYAGNEQFF

d_call: TRBD1
j_call: TRBJ1-2
v_call: TRBV6-5
cdr3_aa: CASSYSGGSGYTF

d_call: .
j_call: TRBJ1-4
v_call: TRBV5-5
cdr3_aa: CASTTERVTNEKLFF

d_call: .
j_call: TRBJ1-3
v_call: TRBV7-2
cdr3_aa: CASSHPENTIYF

d_call: .
j_call: TRBJ1-4
v_call: TRBV5-1
cdr3_aa: CASSLAGSLNEKLFF

d_call: TRBD2
j_call: TRBJ2-1
v_call: TRBV3-1/TRBV3-2
cdr3_aa: CASSQEERGSGEQFF

d_call: .
j_call: TRBJ2-7
v_call: TRBV7-9
cdr3_aa: CASSFRLNGGEQYF

d_call: .
j_call: TRBJ1-1
v_call: TRBV2
cdr3_aa: CASSAQGSGNTEAFF

d_call: TRBD1
j_call: TRBJ1-4
v_call: TRBV28
cdr3_aa: CASSNTRGRPNEKLFF

d_call: TRBD1
j_call: TRBJ1-1
v_call: TRBV4-1
cdr3_aa: CASSQTGQGAGTEAFF

d_call: TRBD1
j_call: TRBJ2-3
v_call: TRBV2
cdr3_aa: CASKPDRGPDTQYF

d_call: TRBD2
j_call: TRBJ2-2
v_call: TRBV27
cdr3_aa: CASSYRLAGGPGELFF

d_call: TRBD1
j_call: TRBJ2-1
v_call: TRBV20-1
cdr3_aa: CSASLGTGFLGNEQFF

d_call: .
j_call: TRBJ1-2
v_call: TRBV12-3/TRBV12-4
cdr3_aa: CASSLTGPYGYTF

d_call: .
j_call: TRBJ1-2
v_call: TRBV3-1/TRBV3-2
cdr3_aa: CASSLGQLGGYTF

d_call: TRBD1
j_call: TRBJ1-6
v_call: TRBV27
cdr3_aa: CASRGQGSSPLHF

d_call: .
j_call: TRBJ2-2
v_call: TRBV6-5
cdr3_aa: CASMTSLNTGELFF

d_call: TRBD1
j_call: TRBJ1-1
v_call: TRBV2
cdr3_aa: CASRGTGGNTEAFF

d_call: TRBD2
j_call: TRBJ2-3
v_call: TRBV2
cdr3_aa: CASMAGLGTDTQYF

d_call: TRBD2
j_call: TRBJ2-1
v_call: TRBV6-2/TRBV6-3
cdr3_aa: CASSSGTSGGGNEQFF

d_call: .
j_call: TRBJ1-2
v_call: TRBV4-1
cdr3_aa: CASSQALRENYGYTF

d_call: .
j_call: TRBJ1-2
v_call: TRBV20-1
cdr3_aa: CSASFGYGYTF

d_call: .
j_call: TRBJ2-4
v_call: TRBV2
cdr3_aa: CASRSGSRDIQYF

d_call: .
j_call: TRBJ1-6
v_call: TRBV6-5
cdr3_aa: CASTRVGYNSPLHF

d_call: TRBD1
j_call: TRBJ2-2
v_call: TRBV7-2
cdr3_aa: CASSFDRGRGNTGELFF

d_call: .
j_call: TRBJ1-1
v_call: TRBV4-1
cdr3_aa: CASSQGATGPMNTEAFF

d_call: .
j_call: TRBJ2-7
v_call: TRBV7-6
cdr3_aa: CASSFRGEQYF

d_call: .
j_call: TRBJ1-1
v_call: TRBV18
cdr3_aa: CASSPQQAGEGGGFF

d_call: .
j_call: TRBJ1-2
v_call: TRBV7-9
cdr3_aa: CASSLGQPPRGYTF

d_call: .
j_call: TRBJ1-1
v_call: TRBV12-3/TRBV12-4
cdr3_aa: CASSLYYYTEAFF

d_call: TRBD2
j_call: TRBJ2-2
v_call: TRBV14
cdr3_aa: CASSRGGTGTGELFF

d_call: .
j_call: TRBJ1-1
v_call: TRBV30
cdr3_aa: CAWSVRGVRGPEAFF

d_call: .
j_call: TRBJ2-2
v_call: TRBV10-1
cdr3_aa: CASSEEETGELFF

d_call: TRBD1
j_call: TRBJ2-7
v_call: TRBV11-3
cdr3_aa: CASSLGLLGTGDFKQYF

d_call: .
j_call: TRBJ1-5
v_call: TRBV2
cdr3_aa: CASSLQVSNQPQHF

d_call: TRBD2
j_call: TRBJ2-5
v_call: TRBV5-1
cdr3_aa: CASSLAGLVQETQYF

d_call: .
j_call: TRBJ1-2
v_call: TRBV18
cdr3_aa: CASSPGGSYYGYTF

d_call: TRBD1
j_call: TRBJ1-2
v_call: TRBV28
cdr3_aa: CASSHDRAEGYTF

d_call: .
j_call: TRBJ2-7
v_call: TRBV2
cdr3_aa: CASSERGGPSYEQYF

d_call: .
j_call: TRBJ2-5
v_call: TRBV2
cdr3_aa: CASGDGSLETQYF

d_call: .
j_call: TRBJ1-4
v_call: TRBV15
cdr3_aa: CATSRDQRTSNEKLFF